The source of this TCR beta chain is a study of blood T cell repertoires in COVID-19 (dated by TCRdb to the early 2020s). General notes on the study: Samples from collaborators originated in the United States, Italy and Spain and spanned both the acute and convalescent phases of COVID-19. The material from the prospective study consisted of cDNA or gDNA derived from T cells, B-cell-depleted T cells, or PBMCs. Sample metadata almost always included a de-identified subject ID, COVID-19 status, age in years and sex. Subjects who had been exposed to COVID-19, were actively infected with it, or had recovered from it provided the deeply sampled blood TCRbeta repertoires that made up the dataset. HLA class I and class II types, where available, came from metadata supplied by the sample provider rather than from assay-based typing. The samples were drawn from two sources: the first 160 participants of the ongoing ImmuneRACE study, and over 950 subjects contributed by 6 global collaborators. A freely available public database, intended as a resource for researchers studying the immune response to SARS-CoV-2, is where the repertoires were released. Results the study describes overall, beyond this receptor: Clinical and demographic metadata were provided uncurated, with the amount varying by source and participant.

TCRbeta CDR3 regions were amplified from genomic DNA using the immunoSEQ Assay, a bias-controlled multiplex PCR. Per the original workflow: Nucleated cell counts per sample were estimated from amplification of reference gene primers within the assay. To quantify the absolute abundance of each unique TCRbeta CDR3 rearrangement, sequence reads were collapsed and filtered. For each sample, productive Simpson clonality was calculated by taking the square root of Simpson's diversity index across productive rearrangements. TCRdb took over this immuneACCESS table, retaining in-frame rearrangements with V and J assigned. Such tables are incomplete; in checked studies, under half of the missing clones stem from an unresolved V gene, and the remainder is unexplained. V and J calls and clone size are copied from that table; D and trimming were computed from the DNA. Across this sample there are around 300,000 clones, with approximately 90% seen only once. The ten largest make up about 3.9% of the sample.

For this clone: Its antigen remains unidentified. No much larger clone is present one base from it, and per-base qualities are unavailable.

The CDR3 holds 12 amino acids from the cysteine to the phenylalanine. Solely the CDR3 DNA is kept, with 36 bases framed from the first base. CDR1 and CDR2, per the germline V gene (reference sequence), are GTSNPN and SVGIG. Trimming costs V 1 base and J 3 bases, and their ends lie 7 bases apart. The collaborating institutions used their own protocols to collect whole blood in K2EDTA tubes. For TCRbeta analysis, collaborators shipped samples as frozen whole blood, isolated PBMCs, or DNA extracted from either of those sample types. Source material: peripheral blood. The sequence was obtained from a woman aged 45 to 65 with active or convalescent COVID-19. The rearrangement combines TRBV30 with TRBJ2-7; a tentative D match to TRBD2 spans 5 bases. The CDR3 here reads CAWSGGYYEQYF. The sequence in DNA is TGTGCCTGGAGTGGCGGGTACTACGAGCAGTACTTC.